The 28 T cell receptor beta chains in this list originate from one sample, sequenced in a study of blood T cell repertoires in COVID-19. Assay used: immunoSEQ multiplex PCR; TCRdb lists only in-frame clones, some missing. The profile shows 350,000 to 400,000 clones, around 87% of them singletons. What was sequenced was PBMCs or T cells enriched from blood (not recorded which). The receptors originated from a man between 40 and 49 years old in a cohort exposed to, infected with or recovered from COVID-19 (not recorded which).

Only a few counts were recorded for this clone. The chain links TRBV18 to TRBJ1-2; D is uncertain. This CDR3 region has 15 residues. The germline V gene has CDR1 KGHSH and CDR2 LQKENI. The V gene lost 3 bases and the J gene lost 4 bases, with 15 bases spanning the gap. The CDR3 loop reads CASSPVLGIGYGYTF. In DNA form, the CDR3 reads TGTGCCAGCTCACCCGTGCTAGGTATCGGCTATGGCTACACCTTC.

The genes are TRBV5-4 and TRBJ1-4, with 9 bases aligning to TRBD1. The CDR3 has 14 residues. Trimming took 5 bases from V and 8 from J; bases not matched to a gene: 7. Germline V gene sequence: CDR1 SGHNT, CDR2 YYREEE (reference sequence). CDR3 coding DNA: TGTGCCAGCAGAAGCGACAGGGGGGAGGAAAAACTGTTTTTT. It yields the protein CASRSDRGEEKLFF.

This rearrangement joins TRBV7-8 to TRBJ2-7; the D gene is possibly TRBD2 (5 bases). The germline V and J ends were trimmed by 1 base and 2 bases, with 12 bases remaining between them. This CDR3 spans 15 amino acids. Per the germline V gene, CDR1 is SGHVS and CDR2 is FQNEAQ. In DNA, the CDR3 is TGTGCCAGCAGCTTAGAAGGAGGACTTACCTACGAGCAGTACTTC. Protein product: CASSLEGGLTYEQYF.

The sample holds a few counts of this clone. The V call is TRBV5-1, the J call TRBJ2-7; 9 nucleotides align to TRBD1. The CDR3 runs 13 residues. Germline assignment: CDR1 SGHRS and CDR2 YFSETQ. With V trimmed by 5 bases and J by 2 bases, 2 bases remained unmatched. In nucleotides, the CDR3 is TGCGCCAGCAGGCGGGACAGGGCCTACGAGCAGTACTTC. Its translation: CASRRDRAYEQYF.

The chain has TRBV6-1 and TRBJ2-1; D gene uncertain. V was trimmed by 1 base and J by 11 bases, leaving 12 bases between them. Germline loops: CDR1 MNHNS, CDR2 SASEGT. The CDR3 spans 13 residues. The CDR3 DNA sequence: TGTGCCAGCAGTGAAGGTAGCTTGGTCCAGCAGTTCTTC. It specifies CASSEGSLVQQFF.

The chain combines TRBV29-1 with TRBJ1-2; 9 nucleotides align to TRBD1. The CDR3 has 12 residues. Trimming removed 8 bases from V and 8 bases from J; junction bases left unmatched: 9. Germline V gives CDR1 SQVTM, CDR2 ANQGSEA. CDR3 sequence: CSSMGTGKGYTF. The CDR3 DNA reads TGCAGCTCTATGGGGACAGGGAAGGGCTACACCTTC.

The chain combines TRBV7-9 with TRBJ1-3; D gene unclear. CDR1 SEHNR and CDR2 FQNEAQ come from the germline V gene (reference sequence). The CDR3 covers 14 residues. Between the trimmed V and J ends, which lost 3 bases and 1 base, there was a span of 7 bases. The CDR3 spells CASSFLLSGNTIYF. In nucleotides, the CDR3 is TGTGCCAGCAGCTTTCTCCTTTCTGGAAACACCATATATTTT.

The chain has TRBV6-5 and TRBJ2-7; the D gene is possibly TRBD1 (6 bases). CDR1 MNHEY and CDR2 SVGAGI come from the germline V gene. Between the trimmed V and J ends, which lost 5 bases and 4 bases, there was a span of 15 bases. The CDR3 is made up of 14 amino acids. In DNA form, the CDR3 reads TGTGCCAGCAGTCTTCTCGGGACAAGTTACGAGCAGTACTTC. Amino acid sequence: CASSLLGTSYEQYF.

The chain links TRBV5-4 to TRBJ2-6, with 7 bases aligning to TRBD2. This CDR3 is built from 19 residues. Germline CDR1 is SGHNT and CDR2 is YYREEE (reference sequence). V lost 5 bases, J lost 0 bases, and 14 bases stayed unmatched. CDR3 DNA sequence: TGTGCCAGCAGGCCCGGGGGGACCTCATTGCGCTCTGGGGCCAACGTCCTGACTTTC. Residues: CASRPGGTSLRSGANVLTF.

The rearrangement joins TRBV5-1 to TRBJ2-7; unclear D gene. CDR3 size: 15 residues. Trimming removed 0 bases from V and 6 bases from J, with 16 bases in between. In germline, CDR1 is SGHRS, CDR2 YFSETQ. The CDR3 DNA sequence: TGCGCCAGCAGCTTGGAGTGGCCCAAACAGAGCGAGCAGTACTTC. Its protein is CASSLEWPKQSEQYF. Looking up the rest from reference TRBV5-1 and TRBJ2-7 gives the full variable domain: KAGVTQTPRYLIKTRGQQVTLSCSPISGHRSVSWYQQTPGQGLQFLFEYFSETQRNKGNFPGRFSGRQFSNSRSEMNVSTLELGDSALYLCASSLEWPKQSEQYFGPGTRLTVT.

The rearrangement joins TRBV14 to TRBJ1-1, with D unclear. The CDR3 loop spans 15 amino acids. V lost 4 bases and J 2 bases, leaving 14 bases between the germline ends. Germline V gene lookup returns CDR1 SGHDN and CDR2 FVKESK. CDR3 coding DNA: TGTGCCAGCAGCCCCTCGTGGTCGGGAAACACTGAAGCTTTCTTT. As protein: CASSPSWSGNTEAFF. Full variable domain (missing parts from reference TRBV14 and TRBJ1-1): EAGVTQFPSHSVIEKGQTVTLRCDPISGHDNLYWYRRVMGKEIKFLLHFVKESKQDESGMPNNRFLAERTGGTYSTLKVQPAELEDSGVYFCASSPSWSGNTEAFFGQGTRLTVV.

V usage is TRBV27 and J usage is TRBJ1-1, with a weak D call TRBD1 (6 bases). Between the trimmed V and J ends, which lost 2 bases and 3 bases, there was a span of 16 bases. Germline V gene data show CDR1 as MNHEY and CDR2 as SMNVEV (reference sequence). The CDR3 extends over 16 amino acids. DNA for the CDR3: TGTGCCAGCAGTTTACAGGGGACCCGTCTCGACACTGAAGCTTTCTTT. This gives the protein CASSLQGTRLDTEAFF.

CDR3 DNA: TGTGCCAGTAGGTCCCAGGGTTCTAGCGGTATCACCGGGGAGCTGTTTTTT. It encodes CASRSQGSSGITGELFF. This chain connects TRBV19 to TRBJ2-2; 7 bases fit TRBD2. The CDR3 has 17 amino acids. V was pared by 6 bases and J by 4 bases, with 14 bases of the junction left unmatched. CDR1 and CDR2 (germline): LNHDA, SQIVND (reference sequence).

The chain uses TRBV6-1 and TRBJ1-2; TRBD1 is a possible D gene (6 bases). With 2 bases removed from V and 4 bases from J, the gap between germline ends came to 8 bases. The CDR3 runs to 13 residues. From germline, CDR1 is MNHNS and CDR2 SASEGT. The CDR3 nucleotides are TGTGCCAGCAGTGAACAGGGGTTCTATGGCTACACCTTC. Translated: CASSEQGFYGYTF.

V gene TRBV9 combines with J gene TRBJ2-7; 7 bases match TRBD2. Germline V lookup: CDR1 SGDLS, CDR2 YYNGEE. The CDR3 is 15 amino acids. The V and J ends lost 3 bases and 5 bases, in that order; junction bases with no gene match: 11. DNA for the CDR3: TGTGCCAGCAGCGCCCGAGGGGCGGGAGCCCACGAGCAGTACTTC. This translates into CASSARGAGAHEQYF.

This clone was recorded a few times. The rearrangement joins TRBV28 to TRBJ2-3; the match to TRBD2 covers 10 bases. Trimming at V came to 6 bases and at J to 7 bases, leaving 10 bases not matched to a gene. Germline CDR1 MDHEN, CDR2 SYDVKM. The CDR3 loop spans 15 amino acids. The CDR3 region has the DNA TGTGCCAGCAGCCCCTCTAGCGGGAGAATGAATACGCAGTATTTT. Protein: CASSPSSGRMNTQYF.

The V and J genes are TRBV18 and TRBJ2-3; no reliable D call. The CDR3 sequence is 14 residues long. Germline V gene data show CDR1 as KGHSH and CDR2 as LQKENI. Trimming took 0 bases from V and 13 from J, leaving 17 bases between them. The DNA for the CDR3 is TGTGCCAGCTCACCACCCGCCATGCCCGAACGCGAGTATTTT. Protein: CASSPPAMPEREYF.

This clone was observed a few times. J is TRBJ1-2 and V is TRBV19; 12 nucleotides line up with TRBD1. The CDR3 is made up of 16 amino acids. The germline CDR1 and CDR2 sequences are LNHDA and SQIVND (reference sequence). V lost 2 bases and J lost 2; bases outside the gene matches: 3. CDR3 residues: CASSIPGQGANYGYTF. The DNA of the CDR3 is TGTGCCAGTAGTATACCGGGACAGGGGGCCAACTATGGCTACACCTTC. The full variable domain, in which reference TRBV19 and TRBJ1-2 provide the parts outside the CDR3, is DGGITQSPKYLFRKEGQNVTLSCEQNLNHDAMYWYRQDPGQGLRLIYYSQIVNDFQKGDIAEGYSVSREKKESFPLTVTSAQKNPTAFYLCASSIPGQGANYGYTFGSGTRLTVV.

CDR3 sequence (DNA): TGTGCCAGCAGTTTTACAACATCCGTGGAGGGCTACACCTTC. Protein product: CASSFTTSVEGYTF. The chain uses TRBV27 and TRBJ1-2; D uncertain. The CDR3 is 14 residues long. Trimming removed 3 bases from V and 8 bases from J, with 16 bases in between. Germline values: CDR1 MNHEY, CDR2 SMNVEV (reference sequence).

The rearrangement uses TRBV7-2 and TRBJ2-5; D is possibly TRBD2 (5 bases). V shed 1 base and J shed 2 bases, with 11 bases lying between them. The CDR3 loop spans 15 amino acids. Germline CDR1 reads SGHTA; CDR2 reads FQGNSA. For the CDR3, the DNA is TGTGCCAGCAGCTTAGGAGGACTCCGACAAGAGACCCAGTACTTC. Protein sequence: CASSLGGLRQETQYF.

V is TRBV4-1 and J is TRBJ2-3; a possible D gene is TRBD2 (6 bases). The CDR3 loop spans 17 amino acids. V dropped 2 bases and J dropped 0 bases, with 15 bases sitting between them. Germline V CDR1 and CDR2: MGHRA, YSYEKL. The CDR3 nucleotides are TGCGCCAGCAGCCAAAGCCGACTAGTTTCTAGCACAGATACGCAGTATTTT. Translating gives CASSQSRLVSSTDTQYF.

The chain employs TRBV27 and TRBJ1-6; D ambiguous. Germline CDR1 reads MNHEY; CDR2 reads SMNVEV (reference sequence). The CDR3 is 14 amino acids. The ends were cut back, 7 bases at V and 7 bases at J, with 14 bases in the middle. The CDR3 sequence: CASKPGKKNSPLHF. CDR3 nucleotide sequence: TGTGCCAGCAAACCCGGGAAAAAAAATTCACCCCTCCACTTT.

V and J are TRBV5-6 and TRBJ2-7; TRBD2 agrees at 9 bases. The CDR3 has 14 residues. Unmatched junction bases numbered 5, after V lost 2 bases and J lost 5 bases. From germline, CDR1 is SGHDT and CDR2 YYEEEE. DNA for the CDR3: TGTGCCAGCAGCTTTAGCGGGAGTAACCACGAGCAGTACTTC. It translates to CASSFSGSNHEQYF.

J is TRBJ1-4 and V is TRBV5-1; D is perhaps TRBD1 (6 bases). The CDR3 is made up of 15 amino acids. In germline, CDR1 is SGHRS, CDR2 YFSETQ. Deletions cut 4 bases from V and 6 bases from J, with 16 bases between. The CDR3 bases are TGCGCCAGCAGCCGGGGGGCTGGGTGGGATGAAAAACTGTTTTTT. Its translation is CASSRGAGWDEKLFF. The full variable domain, in which reference TRBV5-1 and TRBJ1-4 provide the parts outside the CDR3, is KAGVTQTPRYLIKTRGQQVTLSCSPISGHRSVSWYQQTPGQGLQFLFEYFSETQRNKGNFPGRFSGRQFSNSRSEMNVSTLELGDSALYLCASSRGAGWDEKLFFGSGTQLSVL.

The V and J genes are TRBV7-9 and TRBJ2-5, with D uncertain. V shed 1 base and J shed 5 bases, with 23 bases lying between them. This CDR3 contains 18 residues. CDR1 is SEHNR and CDR2 is FQNEAQ in the germline V gene (reference sequence). The CDR3 coding sequence is TGTGCCAGCAGCTTAGACCGAGGTGGCATAGTTTTTATGGAGACCCAGTACTTC. It specifies CASSLDRGGIVFMETQYF.

This clone was counted a few times. The chain combines TRBV4-1 with TRBJ1-2; no firm D call. V lost 0 bases and J 4 bases, leaving 9 bases between the germline ends. Per the germline V gene, CDR1 is MGHRA and CDR2 is YSYEKL. The CDR3 extends over 14 amino acids. The CDR3 region is CASSQEAKSYGYTF. The CDR3 DNA sequence: TGCGCCAGCAGCCAAGAAGCAAAGAGCTATGGCTACACCTTC.

The chain joins TRBV7-2 to TRBJ2-1; the D is unclear. The V and J ends lost 1 base and 6 bases respectively, with 10 bases between them. Germline CDR1 SGHTA, CDR2 FQGNSA. The CDR3 consists of 14 residues. The CDR3 protein is CASSLDPEPNEQFF. For the CDR3, the DNA is TGTGCCAGCAGCTTAGATCCTGAGCCCAATGAGCAGTTCTTC.

The chain joins TRBV7-2 to TRBJ2-4; TRBD2 agrees at 14 bases. CDR3 size: 15 residues. Germline V gene data show CDR1 as SGHTA and CDR2 as FQGNSA. The trim removed 5 bases at V and 6 bases at J, leaving 3 bases unmatched. The DNA of the CDR3 is TGTGCCAGCAGCCCGGGACTAGCGGGAGTAAACATTCAGTACTTC. It specifies CASSPGLAGVNIQYF.